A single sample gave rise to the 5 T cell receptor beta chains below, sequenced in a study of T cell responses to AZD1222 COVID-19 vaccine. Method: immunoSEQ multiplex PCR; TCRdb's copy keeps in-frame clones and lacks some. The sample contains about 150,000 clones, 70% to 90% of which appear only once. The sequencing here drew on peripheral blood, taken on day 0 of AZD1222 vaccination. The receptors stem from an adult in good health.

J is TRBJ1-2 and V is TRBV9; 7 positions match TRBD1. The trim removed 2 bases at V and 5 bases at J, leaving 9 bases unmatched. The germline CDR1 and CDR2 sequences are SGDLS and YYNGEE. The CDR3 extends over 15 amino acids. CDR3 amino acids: CASSVAPGGSYGYTF. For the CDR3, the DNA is TGTGCCAGCAGCGTGGCTCCAGGGGGAAGTTATGGCTACACCTTC.

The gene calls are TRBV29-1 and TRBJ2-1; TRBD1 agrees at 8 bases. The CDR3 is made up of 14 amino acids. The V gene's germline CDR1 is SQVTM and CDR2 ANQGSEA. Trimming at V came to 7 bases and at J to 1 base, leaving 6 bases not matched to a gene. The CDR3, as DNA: TGCAGCGCTGACAGGGGTATATCCTACAATGAGCAGTTCTTC. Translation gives CSADRGISYNEQFF.

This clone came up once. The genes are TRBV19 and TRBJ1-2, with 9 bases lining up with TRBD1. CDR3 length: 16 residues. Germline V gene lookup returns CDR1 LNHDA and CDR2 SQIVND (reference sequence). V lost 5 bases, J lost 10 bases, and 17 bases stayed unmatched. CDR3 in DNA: TGTGCCAGTAGTGGCGATGCCCCGGGACAGGGTATTTCCTACACCTTC. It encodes CASSGDAPGQGISYTF. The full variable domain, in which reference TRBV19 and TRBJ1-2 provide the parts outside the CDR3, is DGGITQSPKYLFRKEGQNVTLSCEQNLNHDAMYWYRQDPGQGLRLIYYSQIVNDFQKGDIAEGYSVSREKKESFPLTVTSAQKNPTAFYLCASSGDAPGQGISYTFGSGTRLTVV.

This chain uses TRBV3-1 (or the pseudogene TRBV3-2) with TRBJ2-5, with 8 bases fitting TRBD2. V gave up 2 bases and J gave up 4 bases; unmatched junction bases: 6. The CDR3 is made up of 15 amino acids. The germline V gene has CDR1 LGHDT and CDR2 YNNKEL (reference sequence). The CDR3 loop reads CASSQNGAGGETQYF. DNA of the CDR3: TGTGCCAGCAGCCAAAATGGTGCGGGGGGAGAGACCCAGTACTTC.

CDR3 sequence (DNA): TGTGCCAGCAGCTTACCCTACACTGAAGCTTTCTTT. Its protein product is CASSLPYTEAFF. This sequence joins TRBV7-9 and TRBJ1-1; D gene unclear. The CDR3 consists of 12 residues. The ends were cut back, 2 bases at V and 3 bases at J, with 4 bases in the middle. CDR1 and CDR2 (germline): SEHNR, FQNEAQ (reference sequence).